This TCR beta chain stems from a study of T-cell reconstitution after alpha-beta-depleted transplantation in children. Molecular barcoding with unique molecular identifiers was used for the TCRbeta library. Using its own MiXCR run on the PCR reads, TCRdb lists one record per CDR3 protein. The data contain just over 70,000 distinct CDR3 sequences, about 7.3% of them seen just once; the ten biggest clones take up around 2.4%. There are 15 residues in the CDR3. CDR1 and CDR2 from the germline V gene are LGHNA and YSLEER. The V gene lost 1 base and the J gene lost 0 bases, with 10 bases spanning the gap. This clonotype was picked up many times.

The sample in question was PBMCs from the stem cell graft donor, obtained from the stem cell graft. The chain joins TRBV4-3 to TRBJ2-7; the D gene is possibly TRBD1 (6 bases). The origin of this receptor is a human donor who donated a stem cell graft to a child with acute lymphoblastic leukemia. CDR3 sequence reads: CASSQGTGSSYEQYF. The CDR3 nucleotides are TGCGCCAGCAGCCAAGGCACAGGGAGCTCCTACGAGCAGTACTTC.